A selection of T cell receptor beta chains follows, all from one sample in a study of identical twins. One entry per CDR3 protein, called by TCRdb with MiXCR from the 5' RACE reads. The data contain about 300,000 distinct CDR3 sequences, approximately 13% of them singletons. These data also formed part of another study, on yellow fever vaccine responses in identical twins.

Specimen: CD8+ T cells sorted from blood. The receptors come from a woman aged 18-29 years in good health. Both conserved end residues are trimmed from each CDR3. The D gene is left open where the match is weak.

D: -
V: TRBV27
CDR3: ASSPAGPSTDTQY

D: TRBD2
V: TRBV11-3
CDR3: ASSLGGGGDYNEQF

D: -
V: TRBV27
CDR3: ATRWGGTDTQY

D: TRBD1
V: TRBV27
CDR3: ASSPLSGTGAIYEQY

D: TRBD2
V: TRBV20-1
CDR3: SARGLAGGPAETQY

D: -
V: TRBV3-1
CDR3: ASSQDSREQY

D: -
V: TRBV14
CDR3: ASSQDTYNEQF

D: -
V: TRBV5-1
CDR3: ASSARVSTSTDTQY

D: TRBD2
V: TRBV2
CDR3: ASRGLAGVRYEQY

D: -
V: TRBV25-1
CDR3: ASSEGYEQF

D: -
V: TRBV15
CDR3: ATSGEGVSGANVLT

D: TRBD2
V: TRBV11-1
CDR3: ASSLERVAGGPHSYNEQF

D: TRBD1
V: TRBV27
CDR3: ASRWTGSETQY

D: -
V: TRBV29-1
CDR3: SVEDVGWGAYNEQF

D: -
V: TRBV15
CDR3: ATSRVGAPTDTQY

D: -
V: TRBV11-2
CDR3: ASSLDPLGNEQF

D: -
V: TRBV2
CDR3: AIDGEYTGSQY

D: -
V: TRBV28
CDR3: ATSLQGPNEQF

D: -
V: TRBV21-1
CDR3: ASSKGRGCNEQF

D: -
V: TRBV5-7
CDR3: ASSLRGGRLEQY

D: TRBD1
V: TRBV5-1
CDR3: ASSSETGSYEQF

D: TRBD2
V: TRBV4-1
CDR3: ASSPGRGRGATSSYDEQF

D: TRBD2
V: TRBV3-1
CDR3: ASSPKGGTSGPYNEQF

D: -
V: TRBV7-9
CDR3: ASSLGPPPGNEQF

D: TRBD2
V: TRBV5-1
CDR3: ASSLEVAGTTYEQY

D: TRBD1
V: TRBV20-1
CDR3: SARQGSNTGELF

D: TRBD2
V: TRBV20-1
CDR3: SARDLYVGGGKNTGELF

D: TRBD2
V: TRBV4-1
CDR3: ASSRTGGPPGSNNEQF

D: -
V: TRBV2
CDR3: ASISTYTDTQY

D: TRBD2
V: TRBV2
CDR3: ASSGKGLAGAYEQY

D: TRBD1
V: TRBV7-9
CDR3: ASQTGNDGYT

D: TRBD1
V: TRBV29-1
CDR3: SVPRTGKNTGELF

D: -
V: TRBV5-1
CDR3: ASSLSGRGGSNYGYT

D: -
V: TRBV6-1
CDR3: ASSADAYDAYGYT

D: TRBD2
V: TRBV7-8
CDR3: ASSPRRGLDRLYQETQY

D: -
V: TRBV10-3
CDR3: AISDQGENEKLF

D: TRBD1
V: TRBV6-2/TRBV6-3
CDR3: ASRDRGRKETQY

D: -
V: TRBV12-3/TRBV12-4
CDR3: ASSSLRDLLYNSPLH

D: TRBD2
V: TRBV27
CDR3: ASSFYPSGRIVGAGELF

D: -
V: TRBV20-1
CDR3: SARVPRGAETTGELF

D: -
V: TRBV11-2
CDR3: ASSSEGAEAF

D: TRBD1
V: TRBV7-2
CDR3: ASSLADRGLQETQY

D: TRBD2
V: TRBV4-1
CDR3: ASSHLGGASTYTQY

D: -
V: TRBV14
CDR3: ASSLDVSRPKNIQY

D: -
V: TRBV28
CDR3: ASSLPRDPRDIQY

D: TRBD1
V: TRBV7-8
CDR3: ASSLATAKGAETQY

D: TRBD2
V: TRBV7-8
CDR3: ASSPTSGSGNEQF

D: TRBD2
V: TRBV25-1
CDR3: ASSPGGGTQY

D: -
V: TRBV6-6
CDR3: ASSYGTHTEAF